This entry describes one T cell receptor beta chain. Antigen unknown. The table came from immunoSEQ multiplex PCR; TCRdb's copy has only in-frame clones and leaves some out. The repertoire has over 100,000 clones, 80% to 90% of them found once; the top ten carry 4.4%. The data belong to a study of T cell responses to AZD1222 COVID-19 vaccine. Study-wide results and caveats: Spike regions recognized by vaccine-associated CD4 TCRs spanned the protein, led by 160-218 and 743-854. Clonal diversity may have been underestimated, and the donors were mostly white British, with more females than males.

The sequencing here drew on peripheral blood, taken 28 days after the second AZD1222 dose. The receptor was derived from an adult who received the AZD1222 COVID-19 vaccine.

The CDR3 region is CASSLGGASSYEQYF. The CDR3 coding sequence is TGTGCCAGCAGTTTAGGGGGCGCTAGCTCCTACGAGCAGTACTTC. This chain joins TRBV27 and TRBJ2-7; D possibly corresponds to TRBD1 (6 bases). CDR1 MNHEY and CDR2 SMNVEV come from the germline V gene (reference sequence). Trimming took off 2 bases at V and 0 bases at J, with 11 bases between the two ends. This CDR3 region has 15 residues.